This record looks at one TCR beta chain sequence and its context. Its target is unknown. This entry comes from a study of T cell repertoires in cytomegalovirus infection. Turning to the study itself: Based on public TCR beta signatures, there were indications of CMV infection and of a matching HLA type. Study results and limitations: Clonotypes of TCR beta that were HLA-C-restricted and CMV-specific dominated the ex vivo response.

TCRdb re-called the reads with MiXCR, one entry per CDR3 protein. The table has hundreds of thousands of distinct CDR3 sequences, around a third seen once. The length of the CDR3 is 16 residues. Germline CDR1 reads LNHDA; CDR2 reads SQIVND (reference sequence). V dropped 3 bases and J dropped 3 bases, with 18 bases sitting between them. The clonotype originates from a human donor in good health (CMV status not recorded). Some clones in this sample may be carry-over from other donors' samples. This sequence joins TRBV19 and TRBJ2-7; the D gene could be TRBD1 or TRBD2 (5 bases each). The sequencing here drew on cultured PBMCs, taken from culture after CMV antigen stimulation. CDR3 nucleotide sequence: TGTGCCAGTAGTATCGGGGCCACCACCGACGTCTACGAGCAGTACTTC. Protein sequence: CASSIGATTDVYEQYF.